This T cell receptor beta chain was sequenced in a study of radiotherapy plus CTLA-4 blockade in lung cancer. Study-level results: Once radiotherapy plus ipilimumab had been given, TCR clones derived from tumor expanded in blood.

Libraries were prepared by immunoSEQ multiplex PCR; TCRdb keeps only in-frame clonotypes and omits some of them. The sample contains about 51,000 clones, about 85% of which appear only once. J lost 4 bases, V lost 4 bases, and 6 bases had no gene match. The CDR3 spans 14 residues. The germline V gene encodes CDR1 SGDLS and CDR2 YYNGEE. Regarding this clone: Its antigen is as yet unknown.

This clonotype originated in a human donor with non-small cell lung cancer who had a complete response to radiotherapy plus ipilimumab. The sequences come from peripheral blood, collected from a patient treated with radiotherapy plus ipilimumab. The chain recombines TRBV9 with TRBJ2-7; 9 bases fit TRBD1. This chain's CDR3 is CASSRDRDKYEQYF. DNA of the CDR3: TGTGCCAGCAGCCGGGACAGGGATAAATACGAGCAGTACTTC.